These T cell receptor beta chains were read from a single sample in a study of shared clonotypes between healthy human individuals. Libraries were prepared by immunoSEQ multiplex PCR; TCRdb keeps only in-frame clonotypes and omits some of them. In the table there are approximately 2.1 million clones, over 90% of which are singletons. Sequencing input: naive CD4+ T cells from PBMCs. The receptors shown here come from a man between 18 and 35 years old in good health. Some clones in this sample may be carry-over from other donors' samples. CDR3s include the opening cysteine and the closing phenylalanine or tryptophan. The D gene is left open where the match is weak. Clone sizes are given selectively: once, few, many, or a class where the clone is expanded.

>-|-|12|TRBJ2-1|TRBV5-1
TGCGCCAGCAGCTTGTGGGATAATGAGCAGTTCTTC
CASSLWDNEQFF
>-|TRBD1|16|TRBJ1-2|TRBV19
TGTGCCAGTAGACCCGGACAGGGGGCGCGGGGCTATGGCTACACCTTC
CASRPGQGARGYGYTF
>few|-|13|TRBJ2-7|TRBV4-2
TGTGCCAGCAGCCAAGATCGAGGGCGTGAGCAGTACTTC
CASSQDRGREQYF
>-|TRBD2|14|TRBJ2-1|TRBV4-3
TGCGCCAGCAGCCCCGGCGGGACTAGCGTTGAGCAGTTCTTC
CASSPGGTSVEQFF
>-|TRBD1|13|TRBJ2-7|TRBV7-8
TGTGCCAGCAGCTTAGAAACAGGGGGCGAGCAGTACTTC
CASSLETGGEQYF
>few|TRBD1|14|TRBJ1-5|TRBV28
TGTGCCAGCAGTGGGACAGGGGGCAATCAGCCCCAGCATTTT
CASSGTGGNQPQHF
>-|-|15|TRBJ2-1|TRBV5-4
TGTGCCAGCAGCTTGGATAGCGGAATCTACAATGAGCAGTTCTTC
CASSLDSGIYNEQFF
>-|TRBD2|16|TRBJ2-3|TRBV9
TGTGCCAGCAGCGAAGTAGCGGGAGGGTTGACAGATACGCAGTATTTT
CASSEVAGGLTDTQYF
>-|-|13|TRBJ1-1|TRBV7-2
TGTGCCAGCAGCTTAGATGTCAGAGGGGGGGCTTTCTTT
CASSLDVRGGAFF
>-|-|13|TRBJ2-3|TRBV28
TGTGCCAGCAGTGCGGACCCCACAGATACGCAGTATTTT
CASSADPTDTQYF
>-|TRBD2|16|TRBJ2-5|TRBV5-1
TGCGCCAGCAGCTTGGACCTAGCGGGAGGGCCGGAGACCCAGTACTTC
CASSLDLAGGPETQYF
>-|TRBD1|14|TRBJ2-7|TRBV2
TGTGCCAGCAGAAGGGACAGGCTATACTACGAGCAGTACTTC
CASRRDRLYYEQYF
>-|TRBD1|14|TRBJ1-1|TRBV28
TGTGCCAGCAGTTCTCAGGGGGCAGGAACTGAAGCTTTCTTT
CASSSQGAGTEAFF
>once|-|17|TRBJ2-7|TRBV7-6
TGTGCCAGCAGCCCCACTGGGGGGGGGCGGGCGGGATACGAGCAGTACTTC
CASSPTGGGRAGYEQYF
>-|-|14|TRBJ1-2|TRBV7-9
TGTGCCAGCAGCTTAGAGTACCCGGGGGACGGCTACACCTTC
CASSLEYPGDGYTF
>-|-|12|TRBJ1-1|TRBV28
TGTGCCAGCAGTTTCATAAACACTGAAGCTTTCTTT
CASSFINTEAFF
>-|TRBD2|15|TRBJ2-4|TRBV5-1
TGCGCCAGCAGCATGGGACTACTAGCCAAAAACATTCAGTACTTC
CASSMGLLAKNIQYF
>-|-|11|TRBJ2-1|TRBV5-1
TGCGCCAGCAGCTACTACAATGAGCAGTTCTTC
CASSYYNEQFF
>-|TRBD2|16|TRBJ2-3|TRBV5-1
TGCGCCAGCATCGGACGGGAGGGCCCCGGGCCAGATACGCAGTATTTT
CASIGREGPGPDTQYF
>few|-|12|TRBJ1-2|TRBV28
TGTGCCAGCAGTTTGAAAGGGAATGGCTACACCTTC
CASSLKGNGYTF
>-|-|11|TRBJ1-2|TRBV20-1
TGCAGTGCTCGTCCCTTTCTAGGCTACACCTTC
CSARPFLGYTF
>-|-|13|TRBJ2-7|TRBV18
TGTGCCAGCTCGAACCACGAAGGCAACGAGCAGTACTTC
CASSNHEGNEQYF
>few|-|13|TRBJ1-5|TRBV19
TGTGCCAGTAGCGACAGGTCAAAACAGCCCCAGCATTTT
CASSDRSKQPQHF
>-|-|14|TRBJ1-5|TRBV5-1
TGCGCCAGCAGCTTGGAGGCTGACAATCAGCCCCAGCATTTT
CASSLEADNQPQHF
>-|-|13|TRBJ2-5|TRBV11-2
TGTGCCAGCAGTCCCGGACCCCATGAGACCCAGTACTTC
CASSPGPHETQYF
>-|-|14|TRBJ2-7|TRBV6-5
TGTGCCAGCAGTTACTCAAGGGCCTCCTACGAGCAGTACTTC
CASSYSRASYEQYF
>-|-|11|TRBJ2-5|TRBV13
TGTGCCAGCAGCTTAGGAGGGACCCAGTACTTC
CASSLGGTQYF
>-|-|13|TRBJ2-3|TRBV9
TGTGCCAGCAGCCCGACTCTCACAGATACGCAGTATTTT
CASSPTLTDTQYF
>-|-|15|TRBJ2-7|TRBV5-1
TGCGCCAGCAGCTTGGGACAGGACCCACCCTACGAGCAGTACTTC
CASSLGQDPPYEQYF
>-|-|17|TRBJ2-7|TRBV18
TGTGCCAGCTCACCACTCAAACGGGACCGTGGGGCCTACGAGCAGTACTTC
CASSPLKRDRGAYEQYF
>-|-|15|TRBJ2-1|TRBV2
TGTGCCAGCAGGACGGGGGGCGGGCTGACAGACTCACAGTTCTTC
CASRTGGGLTDSQFF
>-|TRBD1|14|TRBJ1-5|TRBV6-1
TGTGCCAGCAGTAGGACAGGGAGCAATCAGCCCCAGCATTTT
CASSRTGSNQPQHF
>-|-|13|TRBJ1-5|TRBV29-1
TGCAGCGCTATTACAGGGCACAATCAGCCCCAGCATTTT
CSAITGHNQPQHF
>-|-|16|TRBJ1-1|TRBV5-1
TGCGCCAGCAGCTTGGGGTCGTACCTCACGAGCACTGAAGCTTTCTTT
CASSLGSYLTSTEAFF
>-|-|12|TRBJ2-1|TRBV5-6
TGTGCCAGCAGCTTGGTTAGCGGTGAGCAGTTCTTC
CASSLVSGEQFF
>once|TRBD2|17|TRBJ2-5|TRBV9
TGTGCCAGCAGCGTAGGCGGTAGCGGGAGCTCCGGGGAGACCCAGTACTTC
CASSVGGSGSSGETQYF
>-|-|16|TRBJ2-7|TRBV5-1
TGCGCCAGCAGCCCTACGACTAGTTTAAGCTCCTACGAGCAGTACTTC
CASSPTTSLSSYEQYF
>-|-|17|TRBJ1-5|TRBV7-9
TGTGCCAGCAGCTCTGACCTTGGAGGGTATAGCAATCAGCCCCAGCATTTT
CASSSDLGGYSNQPQHF
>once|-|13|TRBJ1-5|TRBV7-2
TGTGCCAGCAGCTCCAGCCGCGATCAGCCCCAGCATTTT
CASSSSRDQPQHF
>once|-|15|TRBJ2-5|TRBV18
TGTGCCAGCTCACCTACAGGGCCCCCCAGAGAGACCCAGTACTTC
CASSPTGPPRETQYF
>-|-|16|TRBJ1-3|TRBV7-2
TGTGCCAGCAGCTTAGGGTCAGTTAGCTCTGGAAACACCATATATTTT
CASSLGSVSSGNTIYF
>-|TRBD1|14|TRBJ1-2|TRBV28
TGTGCCAGCAGTTACGGGACAGGGGACTATGGCTACACCTTC
CASSYGTGDYGYTF
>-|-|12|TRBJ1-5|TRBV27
TGTGCCAGCAGTTCTCTCAATCAGCCCCAGCATTTT
CASSSLNQPQHF
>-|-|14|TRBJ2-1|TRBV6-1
TGTGCCAGCAGTCAGATAAGAGGTGAGGCTGAGCAGTTCTTC
CASSQIRGEAEQFF
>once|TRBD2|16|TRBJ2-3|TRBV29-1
TGCAGCGCTAGGGCTTTTGAGCGGGGCCCCACAGATACGCAGTATTTT
CSARAFERGPTDTQYF
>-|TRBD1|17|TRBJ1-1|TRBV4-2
TGTGCCAGCAGCCAAGATGGGGCAGGGGGATTGGGCACTGAAGCTTTCTTT
CASSQDGAGGLGTEAFF
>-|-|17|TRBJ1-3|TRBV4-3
TGCGCCAGCAGCAAAAACTGGGAGGGGAAGATTGGAAACACCATATATTTT
CASSKNWEGKIGNTIYF
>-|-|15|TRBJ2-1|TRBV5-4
TGTGCCAGCAGCTTGGTTAGCAACTCCTACAATGAGCAGTTCTTC
CASSLVSNSYNEQFF
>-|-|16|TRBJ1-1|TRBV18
TGTGCCAGCTCATTATCAACCCCAGGGACGAACACTGAAGCTTTCTTT
CASSLSTPGTNTEAFF
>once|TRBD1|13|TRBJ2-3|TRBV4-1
TGCGCCAGCAGCAGGGACAGCCCAGATACGCAGTATTTT
CASSRDSPDTQYF
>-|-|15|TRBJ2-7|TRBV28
TGTGCCAGCAGGCGATCCCGACAGGCACCTGGCGAGCAGTACTTC
CASRRSRQAPGEQYF
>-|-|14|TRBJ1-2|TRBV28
TGTGCCAGCAGTCCAGTAGGGGGTAACTATGGCTACACCTTC
CASSPVGGNYGYTF
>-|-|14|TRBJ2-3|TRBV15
TGTGCCACCAGCAGGGCACTAGCAACAGATACGCAGTATTTT
CATSRALATDTQYF
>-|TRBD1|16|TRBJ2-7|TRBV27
TGTGCCAGCAAGGTCAGGGGGCGAGGTTGGGCCTACGAGCAGTACTTC
CASKVRGRGWAYEQYF
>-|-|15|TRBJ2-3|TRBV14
TGTGCCAGCAGCCCAGGGGGGTATTTCACAGATACGCAGTATTTT
CASSPGGYFTDTQYF